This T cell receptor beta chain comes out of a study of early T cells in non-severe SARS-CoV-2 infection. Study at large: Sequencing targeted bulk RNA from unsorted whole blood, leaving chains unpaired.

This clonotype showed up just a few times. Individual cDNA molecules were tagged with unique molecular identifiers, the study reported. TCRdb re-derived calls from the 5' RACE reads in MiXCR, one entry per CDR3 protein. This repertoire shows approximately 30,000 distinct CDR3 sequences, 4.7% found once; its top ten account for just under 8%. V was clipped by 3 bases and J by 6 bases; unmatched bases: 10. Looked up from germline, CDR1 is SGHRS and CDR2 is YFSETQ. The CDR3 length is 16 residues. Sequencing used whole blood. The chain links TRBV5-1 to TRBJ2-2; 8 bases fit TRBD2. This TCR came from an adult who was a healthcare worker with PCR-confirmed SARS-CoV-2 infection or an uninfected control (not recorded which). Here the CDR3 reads CASSSRVAGSAGELFF. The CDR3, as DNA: TGCGCCAGCAGCTCCCGAGTAGCGGGGTCAGCCGGGGAGCTGTTTTTT.